What follows is one TCR beta chain and its context. TCRdb's copy holds only in-frame clones and misses some; the assay was immunoSEQ multiplex PCR. This table holds over 35,000 clones, around 87% found once. The time point denotes: peak reinfection, 3 to 8 weeks after reinfection detection. TCR sequencing was done directly ex vivo on sorted cells, without expansion in vitro. The Montreal HEPCO cohort supplied donors who inject drugs. These data originate in a study of memory CD8 T cells in hepatitis C reinfection. The wider study: Peak reinfection sampling occurred 3 to 8 weeks after detected reinfection.

CDR1 is SGHDT, CDR2 YYEEEE, per germline. The CDR3 has 15 amino acids. Deletions cut 0 bases from V and 3 bases from J, with 13 bases between. The receptor was isolated from a man between 18 and 35 years old with hepatitis C virus infection. Sequencing input: naive CD8+ T cells sorted from blood. V is TRBV5-6 and J is TRBJ2-7; possibly TRBD2 for D (5 bases). The CDR3 protein is CASSLAEAPYYEQYF. The CDR3 DNA follows: TGTGCCAGCAGCTTGGCGGAGGCTCCCTACTACGAGCAGTACTTC. Full variable domain (rest looked up from reference TRBV5-6 and TRBJ2-7): DAGVTQSPTHLIKTRGQQVTLRCSPKSGHDTVSWYQQALGQGPQFIFQYYEEEERQRGNFPDRFSGHQFPNYSSELNVNALLLGDSALYLCASSLAEAPYYEQYFGPGTRLTVT.